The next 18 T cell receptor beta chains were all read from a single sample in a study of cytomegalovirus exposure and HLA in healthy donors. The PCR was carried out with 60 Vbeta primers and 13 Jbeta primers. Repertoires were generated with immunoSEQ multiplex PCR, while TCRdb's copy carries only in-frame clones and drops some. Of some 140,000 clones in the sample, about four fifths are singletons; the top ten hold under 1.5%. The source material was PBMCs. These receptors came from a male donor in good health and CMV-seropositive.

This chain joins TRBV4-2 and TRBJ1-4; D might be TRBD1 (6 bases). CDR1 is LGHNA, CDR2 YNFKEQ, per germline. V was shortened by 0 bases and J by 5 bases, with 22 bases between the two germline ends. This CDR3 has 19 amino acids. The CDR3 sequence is CASSQDLVAVGGLNEKLFF. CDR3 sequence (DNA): TGTGCCAGCAGCCAAGATCTAGTCGCTGTTGGGGGCTTGAATGAAAAACTGTTTTTT.

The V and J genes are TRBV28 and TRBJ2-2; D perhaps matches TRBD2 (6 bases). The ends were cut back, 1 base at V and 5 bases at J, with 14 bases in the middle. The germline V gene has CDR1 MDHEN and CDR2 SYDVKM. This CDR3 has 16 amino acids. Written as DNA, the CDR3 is TGTGCCAGCAGTTTATTTTCCGGGAGTTTGACCGGGGAGCTGTTTTTT. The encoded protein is CASSLFSGSLTGELFF.

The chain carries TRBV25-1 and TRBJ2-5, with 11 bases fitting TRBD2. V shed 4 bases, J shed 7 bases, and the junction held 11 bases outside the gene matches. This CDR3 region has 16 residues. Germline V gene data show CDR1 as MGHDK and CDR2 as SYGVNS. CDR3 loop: CASSANLLAGAGTQYF. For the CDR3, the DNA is TGTGCCAGCAGTGCAAACTTACTAGCGGGGGCTGGGACCCAGTACTTC.

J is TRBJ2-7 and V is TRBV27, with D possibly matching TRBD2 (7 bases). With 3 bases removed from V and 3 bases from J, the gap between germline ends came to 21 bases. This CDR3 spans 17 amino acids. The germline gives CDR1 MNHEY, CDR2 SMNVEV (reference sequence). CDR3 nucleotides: TGTGCCAGCAGTTTTCGGGCCGGAGGGGGGGGCTTCTACGAGCAGTACTTC. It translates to CASSFRAGGGGFYEQYF.

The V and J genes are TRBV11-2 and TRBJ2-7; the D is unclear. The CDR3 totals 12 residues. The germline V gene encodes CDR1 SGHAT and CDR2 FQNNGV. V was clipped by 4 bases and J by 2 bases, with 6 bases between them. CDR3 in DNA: TGTGCCAGCAGCTCCAGCGCCTACGAGCAGTACTTC. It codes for CASSSSAYEQYF.

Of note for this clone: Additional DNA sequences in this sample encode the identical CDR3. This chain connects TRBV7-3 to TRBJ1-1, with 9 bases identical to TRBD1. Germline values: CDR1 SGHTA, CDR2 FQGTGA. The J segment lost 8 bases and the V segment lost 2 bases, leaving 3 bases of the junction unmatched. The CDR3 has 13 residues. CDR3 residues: CASSLGTGTEAFF. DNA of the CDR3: TGTGCCAGCAGCTTAGGGACAGGGACAGAAGCTTTCTTT.

The CDR3: CASSLNFRTDTEAFF. The CDR3 coding sequence is TGTGCCAGCAGCTTAAATTTCCGGACAGACACTGAAGCTTTCTTT. The chain recombines TRBV7-6 with TRBJ1-1, with D possibly matching TRBD1 (6 bases). Germline CDR1 SGHVS, CDR2 FNYEAQ. This CDR3 is built from 15 residues. V lost 2 bases to trimming and J lost 3 bases, with 13 bases between them.

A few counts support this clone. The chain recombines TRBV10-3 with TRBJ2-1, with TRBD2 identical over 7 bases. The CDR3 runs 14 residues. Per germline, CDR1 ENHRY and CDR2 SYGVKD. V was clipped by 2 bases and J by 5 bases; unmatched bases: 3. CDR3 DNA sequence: TGTGCCATCAGTGAGACGGGAGGCCACAATGAGCAGTTCTTC. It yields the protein CAISETGGHNEQFF.

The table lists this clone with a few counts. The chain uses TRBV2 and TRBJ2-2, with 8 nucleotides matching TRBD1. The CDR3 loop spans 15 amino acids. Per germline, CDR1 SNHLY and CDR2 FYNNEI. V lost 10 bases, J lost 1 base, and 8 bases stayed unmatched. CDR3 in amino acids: CATRQGPLNTGELFF. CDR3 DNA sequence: TGTGCCACTAGACAGGGGCCTTTGAACACCGGGGAGCTGTTTTTT.

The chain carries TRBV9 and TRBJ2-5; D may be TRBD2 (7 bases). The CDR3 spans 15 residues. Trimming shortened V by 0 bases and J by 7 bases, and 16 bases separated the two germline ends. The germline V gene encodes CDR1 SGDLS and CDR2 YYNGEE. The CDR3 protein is CASSVEGGARATQYF. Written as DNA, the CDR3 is TGTGCCAGCAGCGTAGAAGGGGGGGCCCGGGCGACCCAGTACTTC.

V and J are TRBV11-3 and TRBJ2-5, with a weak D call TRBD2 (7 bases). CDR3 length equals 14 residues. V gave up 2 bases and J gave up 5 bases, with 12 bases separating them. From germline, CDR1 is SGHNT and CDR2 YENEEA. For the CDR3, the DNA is TGTGCCAGCAGCTTAAGGGGGGGAGGTGAGACCCAGTACTTC. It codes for CASSLRGGGETQYF.

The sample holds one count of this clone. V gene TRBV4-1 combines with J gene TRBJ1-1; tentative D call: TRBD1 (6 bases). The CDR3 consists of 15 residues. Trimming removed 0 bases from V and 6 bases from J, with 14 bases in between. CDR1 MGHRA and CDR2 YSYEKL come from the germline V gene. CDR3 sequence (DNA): TGCGCCAGCAGCCAAGAAAGAACAGGGAATCCTGAAGCTTTCTTT. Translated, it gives CASSQERTGNPEAFF.

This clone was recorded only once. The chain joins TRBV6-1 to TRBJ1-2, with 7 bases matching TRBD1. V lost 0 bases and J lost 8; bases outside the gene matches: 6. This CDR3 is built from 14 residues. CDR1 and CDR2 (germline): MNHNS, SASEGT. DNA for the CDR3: TGTGCCAGCAGTGAAGCTGGGACAGTGTTAGGCTACACCTTC. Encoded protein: CASSEAGTVLGYTF.

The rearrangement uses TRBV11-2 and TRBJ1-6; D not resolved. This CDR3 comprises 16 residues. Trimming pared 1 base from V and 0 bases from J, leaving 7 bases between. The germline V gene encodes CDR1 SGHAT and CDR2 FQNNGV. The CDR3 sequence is CASSLVGSSYNSPLHF. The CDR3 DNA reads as TGTGCCAGCAGCTTAGTGGGGAGCTCCTATAATTCACCCCTCCACTTT.

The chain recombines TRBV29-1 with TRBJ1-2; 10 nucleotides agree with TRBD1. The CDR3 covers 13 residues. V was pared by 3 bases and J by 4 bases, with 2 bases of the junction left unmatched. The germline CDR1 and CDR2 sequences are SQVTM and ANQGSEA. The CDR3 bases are TGCAGCGTTGAGGGGACAGGGGTCTATGGCTACACCTTC. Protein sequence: CSVEGTGVYGYTF.

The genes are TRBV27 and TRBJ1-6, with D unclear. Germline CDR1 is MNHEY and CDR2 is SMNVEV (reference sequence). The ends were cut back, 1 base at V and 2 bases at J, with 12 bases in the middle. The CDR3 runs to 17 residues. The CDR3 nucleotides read TGTGCCAGCAGTTTATTAGAGAGAGTCACCTATAATTCACCCCTCCACTTT. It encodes CASSLLERVTYNSPLHF.

The CDR3 region is CASSGSSGVTDTQYF. CDR3 nucleotide sequence: TGTGCCAGCAGCGGGTCTTCCGGGGTTACAGATACGCAGTATTTT. The chain couples TRBV7-3 to TRBJ2-3; possibly TRBD2 for D (5 bases). Trimming took off 5 bases at V and 3 bases at J, with 15 bases between the two ends. CDR1 and CDR2 (germline): SGHTA, FQGTGA. There are 15 residues in the CDR3.

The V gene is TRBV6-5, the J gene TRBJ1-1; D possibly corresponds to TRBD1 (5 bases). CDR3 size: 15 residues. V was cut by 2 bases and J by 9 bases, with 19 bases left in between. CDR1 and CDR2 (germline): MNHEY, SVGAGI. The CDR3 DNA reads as TGTGCCAGCAGTTACGGCATGGCACCGGGGACTAAAGCTTTCTTT. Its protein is CASSYGMAPGTKAFF.